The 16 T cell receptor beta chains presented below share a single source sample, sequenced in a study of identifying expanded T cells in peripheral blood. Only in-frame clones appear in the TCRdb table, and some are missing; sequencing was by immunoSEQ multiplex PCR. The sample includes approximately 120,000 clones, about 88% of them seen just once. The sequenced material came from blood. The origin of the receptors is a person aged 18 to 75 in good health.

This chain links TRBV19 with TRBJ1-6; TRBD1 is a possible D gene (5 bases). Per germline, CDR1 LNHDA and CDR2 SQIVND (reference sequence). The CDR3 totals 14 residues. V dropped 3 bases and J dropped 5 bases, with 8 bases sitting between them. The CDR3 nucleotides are TGTGCCAGTAGTATGCCAGGGAATAATTCACCCCTCCACTTT. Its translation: CASSMPGNNSPLHF.

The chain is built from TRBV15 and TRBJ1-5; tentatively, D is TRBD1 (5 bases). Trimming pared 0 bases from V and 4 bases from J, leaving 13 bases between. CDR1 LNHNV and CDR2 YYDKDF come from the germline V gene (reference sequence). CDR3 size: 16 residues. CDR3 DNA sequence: TGTGCCACCAGCAGAGAGGCAGGGATTTCAAATCAGCCCCAGCATTTT. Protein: CATSREAGISNQPQHF. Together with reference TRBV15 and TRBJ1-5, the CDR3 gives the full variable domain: DAMVIQNPRYQVTQFGKPVTLSCSQTLNHNVMYWYQQKSSQAPKLLFHYYDKDFNNEADTPDNFQSRRPNTSFCFLDIRSPGLGDTAMYLCATSREAGISNQPQHFGDGTRLSIL.

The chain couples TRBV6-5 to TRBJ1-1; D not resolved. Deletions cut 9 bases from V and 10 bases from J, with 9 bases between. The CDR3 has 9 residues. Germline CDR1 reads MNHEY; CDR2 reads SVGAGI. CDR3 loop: CASTLGAFF. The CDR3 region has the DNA TGTGCCAGTACCCTCGGAGCTTTCTTT.

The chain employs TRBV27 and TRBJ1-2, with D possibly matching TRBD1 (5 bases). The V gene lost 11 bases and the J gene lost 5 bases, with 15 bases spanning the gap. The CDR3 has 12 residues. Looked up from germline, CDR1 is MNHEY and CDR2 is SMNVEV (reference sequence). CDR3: CASRTGLYGYTF. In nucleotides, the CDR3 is TGTGCCTCTCGGACGGGGCTTTATGGCTACACCTTC.

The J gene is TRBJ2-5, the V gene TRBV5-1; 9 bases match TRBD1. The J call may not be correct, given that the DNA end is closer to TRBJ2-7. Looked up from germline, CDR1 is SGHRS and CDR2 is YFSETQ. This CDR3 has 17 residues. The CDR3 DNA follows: TGCGCCAGCAGCCCCCTGCTGGGACAGGGTAACTCCTACGAGCAGTACTTC. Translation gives CASSPLLGQGNSYEQYF.

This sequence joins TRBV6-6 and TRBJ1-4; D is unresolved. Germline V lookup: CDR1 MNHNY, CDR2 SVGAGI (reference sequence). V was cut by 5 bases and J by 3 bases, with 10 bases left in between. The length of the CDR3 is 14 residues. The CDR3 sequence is CASSPRRANEKLFF. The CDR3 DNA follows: TGTGCCAGCAGTCCCCGTCGGGCTAATGAAAAACTGTTTTTT.

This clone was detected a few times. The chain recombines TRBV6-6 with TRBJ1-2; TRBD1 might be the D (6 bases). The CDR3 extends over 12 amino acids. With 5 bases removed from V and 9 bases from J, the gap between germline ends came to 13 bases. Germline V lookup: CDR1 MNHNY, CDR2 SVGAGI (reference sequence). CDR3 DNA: TGTGCCAGCAGTCAAAACAGGGAAAGCTACACCTTC. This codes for CASSQNRESYTF.

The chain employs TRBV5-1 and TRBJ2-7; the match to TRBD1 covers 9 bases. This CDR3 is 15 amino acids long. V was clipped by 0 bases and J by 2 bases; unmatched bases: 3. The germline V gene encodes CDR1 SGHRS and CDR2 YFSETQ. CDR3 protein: CASSLGGTGTYEQYF. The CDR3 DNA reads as TGCGCCAGCAGCTTGGGCGGGACAGGGACCTACGAGCAGTACTTC.

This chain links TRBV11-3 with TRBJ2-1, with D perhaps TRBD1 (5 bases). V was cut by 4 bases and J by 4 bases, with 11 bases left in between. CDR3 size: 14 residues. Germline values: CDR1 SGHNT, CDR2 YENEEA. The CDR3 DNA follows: TGTGCCAGCAGCTCCCCGGACAAATACAATGAGCAGTTCTTC. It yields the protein CASSSPDKYNEQFF. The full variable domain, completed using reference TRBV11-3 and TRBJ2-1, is EAGVVQSPRYKIIEKKQPVAFWCNPISGHNTLYWYLQNLGQGPELLIRYENEEAVDDSQLPKDRFSAERLKGVDSTLKIQPAELGDSAVYLCASSSPDKYNEQFFGPGTRLTVL.

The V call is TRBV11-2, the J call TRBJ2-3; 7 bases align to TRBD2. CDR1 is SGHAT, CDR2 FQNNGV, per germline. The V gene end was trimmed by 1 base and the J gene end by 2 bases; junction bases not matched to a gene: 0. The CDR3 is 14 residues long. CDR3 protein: CASSLGDYTDTQYF. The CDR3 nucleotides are TGTGCCAGCAGCTTAGGGGACTACACAGATACGCAGTATTTT.

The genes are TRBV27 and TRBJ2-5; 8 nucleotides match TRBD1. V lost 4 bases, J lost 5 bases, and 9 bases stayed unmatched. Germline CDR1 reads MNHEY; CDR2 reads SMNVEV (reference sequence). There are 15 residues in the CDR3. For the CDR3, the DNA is TGTGCCAGCAGTTCCAGAGACAGGGGTTGGGAGACCCAGTACTTC. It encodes CASSSRDRGWETQYF.

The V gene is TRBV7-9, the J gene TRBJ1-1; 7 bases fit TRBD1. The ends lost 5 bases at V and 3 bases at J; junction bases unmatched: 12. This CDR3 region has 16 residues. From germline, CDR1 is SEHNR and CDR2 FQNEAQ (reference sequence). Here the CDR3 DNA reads TGTGCCAGCAGCCCCGGGACAGCTGTAAAGTACACTGAAGCTTTCTTT. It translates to CASSPGTAVKYTEAFF.

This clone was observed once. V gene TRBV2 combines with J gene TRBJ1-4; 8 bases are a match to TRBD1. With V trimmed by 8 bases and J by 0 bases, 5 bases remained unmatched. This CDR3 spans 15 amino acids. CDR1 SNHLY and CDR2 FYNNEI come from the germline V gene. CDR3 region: CASGTGVATNEKLFF. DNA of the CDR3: TGTGCCAGCGGGACAGGCGTTGCAACTAATGAAAAACTGTTTTTT.

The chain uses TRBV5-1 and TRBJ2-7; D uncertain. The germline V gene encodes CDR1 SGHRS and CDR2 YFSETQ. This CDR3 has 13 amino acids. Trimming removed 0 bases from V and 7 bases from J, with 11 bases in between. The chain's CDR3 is CASSLALGFEQYF. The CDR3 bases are TGCGCCAGCAGCTTGGCGCTAGGGTTTGAGCAGTACTTC.

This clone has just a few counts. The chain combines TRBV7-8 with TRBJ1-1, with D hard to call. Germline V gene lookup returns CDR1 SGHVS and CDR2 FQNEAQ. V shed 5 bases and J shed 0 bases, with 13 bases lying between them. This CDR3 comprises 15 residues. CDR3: CASSPMAALNTEAFF. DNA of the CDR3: TGTGCCAGCAGCCCAATGGCCGCCCTGAACACTGAAGCTTTCTTT.

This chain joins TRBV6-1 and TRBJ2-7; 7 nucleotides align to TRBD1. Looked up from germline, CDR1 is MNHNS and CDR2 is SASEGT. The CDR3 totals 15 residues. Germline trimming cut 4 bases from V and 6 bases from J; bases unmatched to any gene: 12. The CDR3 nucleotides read TGTGCCAGCAGTGCTAAGACAGGGTCACGGATCGAGCAGTACTTC. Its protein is CASSAKTGSRIEQYF.